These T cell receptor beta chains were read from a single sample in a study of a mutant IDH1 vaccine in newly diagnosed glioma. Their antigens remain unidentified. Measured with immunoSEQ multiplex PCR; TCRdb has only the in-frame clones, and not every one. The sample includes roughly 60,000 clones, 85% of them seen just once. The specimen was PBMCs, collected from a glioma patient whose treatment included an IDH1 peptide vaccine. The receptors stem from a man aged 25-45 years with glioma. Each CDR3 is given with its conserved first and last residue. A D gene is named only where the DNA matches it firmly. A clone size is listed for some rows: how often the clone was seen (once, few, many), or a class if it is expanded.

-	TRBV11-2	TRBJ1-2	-	CASSFYPPTDYGYTF	TGTGCCAGCAGCTTTTACCCCCCTACGGACTATGGCTACACCTTC
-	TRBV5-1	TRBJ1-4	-	CASSLEGAPNEKLFF	TGCGCCAGCAGCTTGGAAGGGGCACCTAATGAAAAACTGTTTTTT
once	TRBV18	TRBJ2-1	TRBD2	CASSPRVLAGILSYNEQFF	TGTGCCAGCTCACCACGGGTACTAGCGGGAATCCTATCCTACAATGAGCAGTTCTTC
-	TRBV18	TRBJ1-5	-	CASSPMVRGTKKYNQPQHF	TGTGCCAGCTCCCCGATGGTAAGGGGTACTAAGAAATATAATCAGCCCCAGCATTTT
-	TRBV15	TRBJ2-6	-	CATSRDGSGANVLTF	TGTGCCACCAGCAGAGATGGGTCTGGGGCCAACGTCCTGACTTTC
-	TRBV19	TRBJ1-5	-	CASSDQGAYQPQHF	TGTGCCAGTAGTGATCAGGGCGCCTATCAGCCCCAGCATTTT
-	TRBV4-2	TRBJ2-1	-	CASSQGRSSPGNEQFF	TGTGCCAGCAGCCAAGGAAGATCTAGCCCGGGCAATGAGCAGTTCTTC
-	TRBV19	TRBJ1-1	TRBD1	CASSITGATPEAFF	TGTGCCAGTAGTATAACAGGGGCGACCCCTGAAGCTTTCTTT
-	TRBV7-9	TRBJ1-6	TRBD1	CASSLSRTGSYNSPLHF	TGTGCCAGCAGCTTGTCCAGGACAGGGTCCTATAATTCACCCCTCCACTTT
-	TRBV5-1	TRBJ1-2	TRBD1	CASSSIPQGRGYGYTF	TGCGCCAGCAGCTCGATCCCACAGGGGAGGGGCTATGGCTACACCTTC
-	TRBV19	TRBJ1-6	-	CASSIERNSPLHF	TGTGCCAGTAGTATAGAGCGTAATTCACCCCTCCACTTT
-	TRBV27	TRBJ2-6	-	CATRGRNSGANVLTF	TGTGCCACCCGGGGGAGGAACTCTGGGGCCAACGTCCTGACTTTC
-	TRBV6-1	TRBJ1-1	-	CASSEKSEAFF	TGTGCCAGCAGTGAGAAGTCTGAAGCTTTCTTT
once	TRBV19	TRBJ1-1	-	CASTPYGGNTEAFF	TGTGCCAGCACCCCCTATGGGGGGAACACTGAAGCTTTCTTT
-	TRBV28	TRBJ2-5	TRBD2	CASSSAGGPRETQYF	TGTGCCAGCAGTTCAGCGGGGGGGCCGCGAGAGACCCAGTACTTC
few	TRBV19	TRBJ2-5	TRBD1	CASSSRQGAGRQTQYF	TGTGCCAGTAGCTCCAGACAGGGGGCTGGCCGGCAGACCCAGTACTTC
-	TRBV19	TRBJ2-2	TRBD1	CASTLDRDTGELFF	TGTGCCAGTACCCTGGACAGGGACACCGGGGAGCTGTTTTTT
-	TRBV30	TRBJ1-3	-	CAWSVLGATIYF	TGTGCCTGGAGTGTACTGGGTGCCACCATATATTTT
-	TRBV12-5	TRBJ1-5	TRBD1	CASGRDRDQPQHF	TGTGCTAGTGGTCGGGACAGAGATCAGCCCCAGCATTTT
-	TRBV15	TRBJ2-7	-	CATSRGTDLGEQYF	TGTGCCACCAGCAGAGGGACAGATCTGGGCGAGCAGTACTTC
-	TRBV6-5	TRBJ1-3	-	CASSPTLGSGNTIYF	TGTGCCAGCAGTCCGACACTCGGCTCTGGAAACACCATATATTTT
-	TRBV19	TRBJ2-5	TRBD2	CASSSFSGGAGKTQYF	TGTGCCAGTAGTAGTTTTAGCGGGGGGGCTGGAAAGACCCAGTACTTC
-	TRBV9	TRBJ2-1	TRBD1	CASSEPRQGYNEQFF	TGTGCCAGCAGCGAACCTCGACAGGGTTACAATGAGCAGTTCTTC
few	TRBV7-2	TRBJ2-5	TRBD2	CASSFVTLLAGNQETQYF	TGTGCCAGCAGCTTCGTCACCTTACTAGCGGGGAACCAAGAGACCCAGTACTTC
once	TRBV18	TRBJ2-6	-	CASSRTSSGANVLTF	TGTGCCAGCTCCCGGACATCCTCTGGGGCCAACGTCCTGACTTTC
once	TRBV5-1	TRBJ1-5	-	CASGLVGGQPQHF	TGCGCCAGCGGCTTGGTAGGTGGACAGCCTCAGCATTTT
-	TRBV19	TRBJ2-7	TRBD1	CASSMDRGSYEQYF	TGTGCCAGTAGTATGGACAGGGGGAGCTACGAGCAGTACTTC
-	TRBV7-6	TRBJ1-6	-	CASSLVGTGFDDNSPLHF	TGTGCCAGCAGCTTAGTAGGCACAGGTTTTGACGATAATTCACCCCTCCACTTT
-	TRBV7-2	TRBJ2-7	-	CASSLTKNTDEYF	TGTGCCAGCAGCTTAACCAAGAACACCGACGAGTACTTC
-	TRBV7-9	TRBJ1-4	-	CASSFIGDEKLFF	TGTGCCAGCAGCTTTATTGGAGATGAAAAACTGTTTTTT
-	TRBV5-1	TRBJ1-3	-	CASSFIGSGNTIYF	TGCGCCAGCAGCTTCATAGGTTCTGGAAACACCATATATTTT
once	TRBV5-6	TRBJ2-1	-	CASSPNTGSWQFF	TGTGCCAGCAGCCCGAACACAGGGTCGTGGCAGTTCTTC
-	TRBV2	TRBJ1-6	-	CASSEGQGWTPLHF	TGTGCCAGCAGTGAGGGGCAGGGTTGGACACCCCTCCACTTT
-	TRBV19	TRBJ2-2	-	CASSLETRDTNTGELFF	TGTGCCAGTAGCCTAGAAACCCGGGACACAAACACCGGGGAGCTGTTTTTT
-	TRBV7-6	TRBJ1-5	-	CASSLGQGTQPQHF	TGTGCCAGCAGCTTAGGTCAGGGAACTCAGCCCCAGCATTTT
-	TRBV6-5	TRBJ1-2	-	CASSYTGNYGYTF	TGTGCCAGCAGTTATACAGGCAACTATGGCTACACCTTC
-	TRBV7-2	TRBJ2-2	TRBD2	CASSLRNRGVGTGELFF	TGTGCCAGCAGCCTCAGGAATCGGGGGGTGGGCACCGGGGAGCTGTTTTTT
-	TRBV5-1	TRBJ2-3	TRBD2	CASSVEAGGLTDTQYF	TGCGCCAGCAGCGTAGAGGCGGGGGGGCTCACAGATACGCAGTATTTT
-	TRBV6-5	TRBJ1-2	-	CASSHRQAKNYGYTF	TGTGCCAGCAGTCACAGACAGGCTAAAAACTATGGCTACACCTTC
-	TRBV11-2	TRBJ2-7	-	CASSLLTEAEQYF	TGTGCCAGCAGCTTACTTACAGAAGCCGAGCAGTACTTC
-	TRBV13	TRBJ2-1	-	CASSRDASSYNEQFF	TGTGCCAGCAGCCGGGACGCAAGCTCCTACAATGAGCAGTTCTTC
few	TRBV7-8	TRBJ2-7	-	CASSLPGGGYEQYF	TGTGCCAGCAGCTTACCCGGGGGCGGCTACGAGCAGTACTTC
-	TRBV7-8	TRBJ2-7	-	CASNPVASSLYEQYF	TGTGCCAGCAACCCAGTGGCTAGCTCTCTCTACGAGCAGTACTTC
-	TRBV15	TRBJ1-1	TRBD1	CATSRLQGKVYTEAFF	TGTGCCACCAGCAGACTACAGGGGAAGGTGTACACTGAAGCTTTCTTT
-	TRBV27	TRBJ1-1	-	CASREQGQVRAFF	TGTGCCAGCAGGGAACAGGGTCAGGTGCGAGCTTTCTTT
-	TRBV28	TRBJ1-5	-	CASSLGGGVYQPQHF	TGTGCCAGCAGTTTAGGAGGCGGGGTTTATCAGCCCCAGCATTTT
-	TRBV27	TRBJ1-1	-	CASSLGLPYTEAFF	TGTGCCAGCAGTCTTGGTTTACCTTACACTGAAGCTTTCTTT
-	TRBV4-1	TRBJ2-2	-	CASSQAGGPATGELFF	TGCGCCAGCAGCCAAGCCGGGGGCCCAGCCACCGGGGAGCTGTTTTTT
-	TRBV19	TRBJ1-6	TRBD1	CAARYGTAGSPLHF	TGTGCCGCCCGGTACGGGACAGCGGGTTCACCCCTCCACTTT